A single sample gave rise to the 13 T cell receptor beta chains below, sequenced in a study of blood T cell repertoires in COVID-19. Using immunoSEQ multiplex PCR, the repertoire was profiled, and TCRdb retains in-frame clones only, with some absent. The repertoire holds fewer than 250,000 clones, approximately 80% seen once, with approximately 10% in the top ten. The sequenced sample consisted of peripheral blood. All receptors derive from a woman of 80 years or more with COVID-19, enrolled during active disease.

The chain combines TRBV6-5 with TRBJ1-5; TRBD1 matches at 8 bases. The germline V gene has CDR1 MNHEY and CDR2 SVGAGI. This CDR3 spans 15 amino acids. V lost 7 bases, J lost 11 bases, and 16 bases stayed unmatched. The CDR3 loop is CASKGRGQGLSAQHF. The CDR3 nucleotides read TGTGCCAGCAAGGGCCGAGGACAGGGCCTTTCGGCCCAGCATTTT.

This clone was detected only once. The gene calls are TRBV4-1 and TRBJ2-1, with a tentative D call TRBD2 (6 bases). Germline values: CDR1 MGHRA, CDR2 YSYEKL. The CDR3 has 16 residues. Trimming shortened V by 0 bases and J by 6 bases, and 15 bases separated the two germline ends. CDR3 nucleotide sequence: TGCGCCAGCAGCCAAGAGAGGAGAGGAGGGAGCAATGAGCAGTTCTTC. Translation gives CASSQERRGGSNEQFF.

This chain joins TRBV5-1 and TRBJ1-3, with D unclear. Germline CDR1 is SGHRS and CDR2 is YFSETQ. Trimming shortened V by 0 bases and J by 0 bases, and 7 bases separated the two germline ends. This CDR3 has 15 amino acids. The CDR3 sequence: CASSLVAPSGNTIYF. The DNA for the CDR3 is TGCGCCAGCAGCTTGGTGGCCCCCTCTGGAAACACCATATATTTT.

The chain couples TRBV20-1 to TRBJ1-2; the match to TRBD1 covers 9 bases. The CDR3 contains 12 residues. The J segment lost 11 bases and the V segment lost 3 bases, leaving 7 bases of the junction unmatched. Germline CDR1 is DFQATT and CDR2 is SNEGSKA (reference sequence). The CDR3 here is CSASLTGGGYTF. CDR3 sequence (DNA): TGCAGTGCTAGTTTGACAGGGGGTGGATACACCTTC.

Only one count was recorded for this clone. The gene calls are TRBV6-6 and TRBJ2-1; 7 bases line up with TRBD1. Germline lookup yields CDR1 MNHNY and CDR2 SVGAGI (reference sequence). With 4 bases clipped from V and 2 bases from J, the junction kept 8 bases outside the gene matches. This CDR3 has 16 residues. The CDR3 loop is CASSFRQGTAYNEQFF. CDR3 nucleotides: TGTGCCAGCAGTTTTAGACAGGGAACCGCCTACAATGAGCAGTTCTTC.

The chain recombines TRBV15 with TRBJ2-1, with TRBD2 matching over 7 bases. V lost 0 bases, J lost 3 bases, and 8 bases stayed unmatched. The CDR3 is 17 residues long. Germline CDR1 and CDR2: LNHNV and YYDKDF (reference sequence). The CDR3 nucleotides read TGTGCCACCAGCAGAGACCCGGGGGGTGGGAACTACAATGAGCAGTTCTTC. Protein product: CATSRDPGGGNYNEQFF. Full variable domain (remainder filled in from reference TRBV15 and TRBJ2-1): DAMVIQNPRYQVTQFGKPVTLSCSQTLNHNVMYWYQQKSSQAPKLLFHYYDKDFNNEADTPDNFQSRRPNTSFCFLDIRSPGLGDTAMYLCATSRDPGGGNYNEQFFGPGTRLTVL.

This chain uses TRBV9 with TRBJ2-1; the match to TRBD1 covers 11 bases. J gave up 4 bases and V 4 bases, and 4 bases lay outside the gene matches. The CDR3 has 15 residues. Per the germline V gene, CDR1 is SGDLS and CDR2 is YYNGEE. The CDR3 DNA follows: TGTGCCAGCAGCAAGGGACAGGGGGGGTACAATGAGCAGTTCTTC. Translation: CASSKGQGGYNEQFF.

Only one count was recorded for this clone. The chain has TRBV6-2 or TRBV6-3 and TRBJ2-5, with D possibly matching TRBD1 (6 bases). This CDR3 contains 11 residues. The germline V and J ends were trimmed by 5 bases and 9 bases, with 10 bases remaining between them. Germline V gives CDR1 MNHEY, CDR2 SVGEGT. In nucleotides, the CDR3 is TGTGCCAGCAGTCACAGGGCGGCCCAGTACTTC. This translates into CASSHRAAQYF.

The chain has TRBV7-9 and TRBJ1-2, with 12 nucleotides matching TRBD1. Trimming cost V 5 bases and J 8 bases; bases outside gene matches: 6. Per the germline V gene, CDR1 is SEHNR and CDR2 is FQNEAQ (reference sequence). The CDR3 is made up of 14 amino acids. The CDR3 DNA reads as TGTGCCAGCAGCATGGGACAGGGGGCGGACGGCTACACCTTC. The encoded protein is CASSMGQGADGYTF.

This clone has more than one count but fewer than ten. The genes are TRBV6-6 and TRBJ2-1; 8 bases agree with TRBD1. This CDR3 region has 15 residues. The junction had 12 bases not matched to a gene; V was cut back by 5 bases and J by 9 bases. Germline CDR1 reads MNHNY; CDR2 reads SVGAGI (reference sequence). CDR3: CASSPPDRVTAEQFF. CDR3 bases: TGTGCCAGCAGTCCCCCGGACAGGGTGACGGCTGAGCAGTTCTTC.

CDR3 amino acids: CASSPDRGWGTQYF. CDR3 DNA sequence: TGTGCCAGCAGCCCCGACAGGGGATGGGGGACCCAGTACTTC. V is TRBV7-2 and J is TRBJ2-5; 8 nucleotides match TRBD1. Germline CDR1 SGHTA, CDR2 FQGNSA. The trim removed 5 bases at V and 7 bases at J, leaving 9 bases unmatched. The CDR3 runs 14 residues.

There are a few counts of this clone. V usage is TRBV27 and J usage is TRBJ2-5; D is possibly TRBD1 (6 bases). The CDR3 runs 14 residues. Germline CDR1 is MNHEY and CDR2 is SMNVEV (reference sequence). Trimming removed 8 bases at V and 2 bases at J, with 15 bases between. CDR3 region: CASRTGQPQETQYF. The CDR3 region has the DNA TGTGCCAGCCGCACAGGACAGCCACAAGAGACCCAGTACTTC.

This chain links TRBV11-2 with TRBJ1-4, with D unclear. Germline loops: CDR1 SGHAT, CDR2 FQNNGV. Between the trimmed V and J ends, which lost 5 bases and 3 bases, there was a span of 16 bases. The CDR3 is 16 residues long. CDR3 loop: CASSPQRGRANEKLFF. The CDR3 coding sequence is TGTGCCAGCAGCCCTCAGCGGGGAAGAGCTAATGAAAAACTGTTTTTT.